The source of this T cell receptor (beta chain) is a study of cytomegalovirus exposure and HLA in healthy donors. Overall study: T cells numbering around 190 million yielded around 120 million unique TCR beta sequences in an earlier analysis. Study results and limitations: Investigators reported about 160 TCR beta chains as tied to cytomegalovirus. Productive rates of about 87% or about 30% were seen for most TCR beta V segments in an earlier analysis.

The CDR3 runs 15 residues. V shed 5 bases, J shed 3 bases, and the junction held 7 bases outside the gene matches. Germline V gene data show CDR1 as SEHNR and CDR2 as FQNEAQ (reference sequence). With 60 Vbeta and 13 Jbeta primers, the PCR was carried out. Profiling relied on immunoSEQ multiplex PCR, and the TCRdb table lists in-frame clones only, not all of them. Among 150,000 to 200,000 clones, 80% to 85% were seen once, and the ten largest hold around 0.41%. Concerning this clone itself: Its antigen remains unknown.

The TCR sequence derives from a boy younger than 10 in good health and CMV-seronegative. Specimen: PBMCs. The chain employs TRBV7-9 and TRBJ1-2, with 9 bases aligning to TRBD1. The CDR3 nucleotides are TGTGCCAGCAGCCAGGACAGGGGAATCGACTATGGCTACACCTTC. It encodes CASSQDRGIDYGYTF.